This is a list of T cell receptor beta chains from one sample in a study of T cell changes during pregnancy in multiple sclerosis. Sequencing was performed with immunoSEQ multiplex PCR; in TCRdb, only in-frame clones are kept and a portion is missing. The sample has roughly 40,000 clones; 80% to 95% are singletons. The input for sequencing was CD4+ T cells from peripheral blood mononuclear cells, taken in the second trimester of pregnancy. The receptor source for this set is a female donor in good health, enrolled as a control in a pregnancy study. The CDR3 runs from the conserved cysteine through the conserved F or W. Fields, in order: clone size, J gene, V gene, D gene, CDR3 protein, CDR3 DNA. D genes are given only for firm matches. For some rows the clone size is stated as once, few or many, or as a class when expanded; others skip it.

>NA|TRBJ2-1|TRBV11-3|NA
CASSSEVFGEQFF
TGTGCCAGCAGTTCGGAGGTGTTTGGTGAGCAGTTCTTC
>few|TRBJ1-5|TRBV18|TRBD1
CASSPGQGDQPQHF
TGTGCCAGCTCACCTGGACAGGGCGATCAGCCCCAGCATTTT
>NA|TRBJ2-3|TRBV27|TRBD2
CASSLFPPRGSTDTQYF
TGTGCCAGCAGTTTATTCCCTCCGCGGGGGAGCACAGATACGCAGTATTTT
>NA|TRBJ2-2|TRBV29-1|TRBD2
CSGLGLAGTGELFF
TGCAGCGGACTTGGACTAGCGGGAACCGGGGAGCTGTTTTTT
>NA|TRBJ1-6|TRBV5-3|TRBD1
CARSPGTGVKSYNSPLHF
TGTGCCAGAAGCCCCGGGACAGGGGTTAAGTCCTATAATTCACCCCTCCACTTT
>NA|TRBJ2-3|TRBV7-2|NA
CASSSKTVTQYF
TGTGCCAGCAGCTCTAAGACAGTAACGCAGTATTTT
>NA|TRBJ2-6|TRBV10-2|NA
CASSDSSGANVLTF
TGCGCCAGCAGCGACAGTTCTGGGGCCAACGTCCTGACTTTC
>once|TRBJ2-2|TRBV4-2|NA
CASSPQVGRGPGELFF
TGTGCCAGCAGCCCACAAGTCGGGAGAGGCCCCGGGGAGCTGTTTTTT
>NA|TRBJ2-1|TRBV4-3|NA
CASSTELYNEQFF
TGCGCCAGCAGCACTGAGCTCTACAATGAGCAGTTCTTC
>NA|TRBJ2-3|TRBV6-5|TRBD2
CASFTSGSGDTQYF
TGTGCCAGCTTTACTAGCGGGAGTGGAGATACGCAGTATTTT
>NA|TRBJ2-6|TRBV4-1|TRBD1
CASSPGGAIRRGANVLTF
TGCGCCAGCAGCCCAGGGGGAGCAATCAGGAGGGGGGCCAACGTCCTGACTTTC
>NA|TRBJ1-1|TRBV2|TRBD1
CASRGRGSDTEAFF
TGTGCCAGCAGGGGCAGGGGGTCTGACACTGAAGCTTTCTTT
>NA|TRBJ1-3|TRBV2|NA
CASSSTIFSGNTIYF
TGTGCCAGCAGCTCGACAATCTTCTCTGGAAACACCATATATTTT
>NA|TRBJ2-1|TRBV6-5|TRBD2
CASSYSPGLAVNEQFF
TGTGCCAGCAGTTACTCACCGGGACTAGCGGTAAATGAGCAGTTCTTC
>NA|TRBJ2-1|TRBV30|TRBD2
CAWGGVIERELEVSYNEQFF
TGTGCCTGGGGAGGGGTGATCGAGCGGGAGCTAGAGGTATCCTACAATGAGCAGTTCTTC
>NA|TRBJ2-1|TRBV30|NA
CAWSTGSYNEQFF
TGTGCCTGGAGTACAGGCTCCTACAATGAGCAGTTCTTC
>NA|TRBJ1-2|TRBV10-3|NA
CAIRADLDYGYTF
TGTGCCATCAGGGCGGATCTAGACTATGGCTACACCTTC
>NA|TRBJ1-5|TRBV14|NA
CASSQDQPLAELRQPQHF
TGTGCCAGCAGCCAAGATCAGCCCCTGGCGGAACTAAGGCAGCCCCAGCATTTT
>once|TRBJ2-5|TRBV2|TRBD1
CASSDAGGRGETQYF
TGTGCCAGCAGTGATGCAGGGGGCAGAGGGGAGACCCAGTACTTC
>NA|TRBJ2-3|TRBV30|TRBD2
CAWSFAGGFTDTQYF
TGTGCCTGGAGTTTCGCGGGGGGGTTTACAGATACGCAGTATTTT
>NA|TRBJ2-1|TRBV6-6|TRBD2
CASSFRVAGDEQFF
TGTGCCAGCAGTTTCCGGGTAGCGGGAGATGAGCAGTTCTTC
>few|TRBJ2-2|TRBV7-2|NA
CASHLQGTGELFF
TGTGCCAGCCATCTGCAGGGCACCGGGGAGCTGTTTTTT
>NA|TRBJ2-7|TRBV28|NA
CASTSGTYEQYF
TGTGCCAGCACGTCGGGGACCTACGAGCAGTACTTC
>NA|TRBJ2-7|TRBV6-1|TRBD2
CASSETAGGLGYGEQYF
TGTGCCAGCAGTGAAACCGCGGGAGGCTTGGGCTACGGCGAGCAGTACTTC
>NA|TRBJ2-5|TRBV5-1|TRBD2
CASRPAGGQETQYF
TGCGCCAGCAGGCCAGCGGGGGGCCAAGAGACCCAGTACTTC
>once|TRBJ2-7|TRBV19|TRBD2
CASSFLAGSRAVEQYF
TGTGCCAGTAGTTTCCTAGCGGGTAGCCGGGCCGTCGAGCAGTACTTC
>NA|TRBJ2-5|TRBV30|NA
CACKDSQETQYF
TGTGCCTGCAAGGACAGTCAAGAGACCCAGTACTTC
>NA|TRBJ1-1|TRBV19|TRBD1
CASSMKGGVTEAFF
TGTGCCAGTAGTATGAAAGGGGGCGTGACTGAAGCTTTCTTT
>NA|TRBJ1-1|TRBV10-1|NA
CASRSNTNTEAFF
TGCGCCAGCAGATCCAACACGAACACTGAAGCTTTCTTT
>NA|TRBJ2-7|TRBV7-8|NA
CASSLNAGGSYEQYF
TGTGCCAGCAGCTTAAACGCAGGGGGGTCCTACGAGCAGTACTTC
>once|TRBJ1-6|TRBV7-8|NA
CASRPRTVDNSPLHF
TGTGCCAGCAGACCTCGGACTGTAGATAATTCACCCCTCCACTTT
>NA|TRBJ2-5|TRBV10-3|TRBD2
CAIRTSGSLAETQYF
TGTGCCATCAGAACTAGCGGGAGTCTCGCCGAGACCCAGTACTTC
>NA|TRBJ2-7|TRBV2|NA
CASSDQGGSKQYF
TGTGCCAGCAGCGACCAGGGGGGAAGTAAGCAGTACTTC
>NA|TRBJ2-3|TRBV28|TRBD2
CASRLAASTDTQYF
TGTGCCAGCAGACTAGCGGCAAGCACAGATACGCAGTATTTT
>NA|TRBJ1-1|TRBV7-3|NA
CASSSRVNTEAFF
TGTGCCAGCAGCTCCCGGGTGAACACTGAAGCTTTCTTT
>NA|TRBJ2-1|TRBV6-6|NA
CASISRGGNNEQFF
TGTGCCAGCATTTCCAGGGGTGGGAACAATGAGCAGTTCTTC
>NA|TRBJ1-3|TRBV9|NA
CASSLRQSPYSGNTIYF
TGTGCCAGCAGCCTCCGACAGAGCCCCTACTCTGGAAACACCATATATTTT
>NA|TRBJ2-5|TRBV30|TRBD2
CALTIAGRGETQYF
TGTGCCTTAACCATAGCGGGGCGGGGAGAGACCCAGTACTTC
>NA|TRBJ1-4|TRBV10-3|NA
CATNGGATNEKLFF
TGTGCCACGAATGGGGGCGCAACTAATGAAAAACTGTTTTTT
>NA|TRBJ2-1|TRBV18|TRBD2
CASSPLLAGGSNEQFF
TGTGCCAGCTCACCATTACTAGCGGGGGGATCCAATGAGCAGTTCTTC
>once|TRBJ1-2|TRBV7-9|NA
CASSLNANYGYTF
TGTGCCAGCAGCTTAAACGCGAACTATGGCTACACCTTC
>NA|TRBJ2-3|TRBV4-2|NA
CASSQDQGGTDTQYF
TGTGCCAGCAGCCAAGATCAGGGGGGCACGGATACGCAGTATTTT
>NA|TRBJ1-6|TRBV10-3|TRBD1
CAISEGTAGGSPLHF
TGTGCCATCAGTGAAGGGACAGCCGGCGGTTCACCCCTCCACTTT
>NA|TRBJ2-2|TRBV10-1|NA
CASSEARGATGELFF
TGCGCCAGCAGTGAGGCCAGGGGGGCCACCGGGGAGCTGTTTTTT
>NA|TRBJ2-1|TRBV7-9|NA
CASSLGVALNEQFF
TGTGCCAGCAGCTTAGGGGTAGCATTGAATGAGCAGTTCTTC
>NA|TRBJ1-5|TRBV2|NA
CASSEGRTLNQPQHF
TGTGCCAGCAGTGAGGGCCGGACTCTCAATCAGCCCCAGCATTTT
>NA|TRBJ2-3|TRBV18|TRBD2
CASSPLAGALDTQYF
TGTGCCAGCTCACCCTTAGCGGGAGCATTAGATACGCAGTATTTT
>NA|TRBJ2-1|TRBV29-1|NA
CSVETGREQFF
TGCAGCGTCGAAACAGGTCGAGAGCAGTTCTTC
>NA|TRBJ2-2|TRBV5-6|NA
CASRFGAGELFF
TGTGCCAGCAGATTTGGAGCCGGGGAGCTGTTTTTT
>NA|TRBJ2-3|TRBV7-3|TRBD2
CASSLGLAGFTDTQYF
TGTGCCAGCAGCCTAGGACTAGCGGGGTTCACAGATACGCAGTATTTT
>NA|TRBJ1-2|TRBV2|TRBD1
CASSPGQGRGYTF
TGTGCCAGCAGTCCCGGACAGGGGCGGGGCTACACCTTC
>NA|TRBJ2-7|TRBV18|NA
CASSPVAGASYEQYF
TGTGCCAGCTCACCAGTGGCAGGGGCATCCTACGAGCAGTACTTC
>NA|TRBJ2-3|TRBV7-9|NA
CASSLVAGWMDTQYF
TGTGCCAGCAGCTTAGTCGCGGGGTGGATGGATACGCAGTATTTT
>NA|TRBJ2-5|TRBV4-2|NA
CASSQGRVSRETQYF
TGTGCCAGCAGCCAGGGGCGCGTGAGTCGGGAGACCCAGTACTTC
>NA|TRBJ1-2|TRBV18|NA
CASSPTPESYGYTF
TGTGCCAGCTCACCAACGCCGGAGAGCTATGGCTACACCTTC
>NA|TRBJ2-7|TRBV28|TRBD2
CASKFAAGVGVQYF
TGTGCCAGCAAGTTCGCGGCGGGAGTGGGTGTGCAGTACTTC
>NA|TRBJ2-1|TRBV5-1|TRBD2
CASTQLGLADNEQFF
TGCGCCAGCACCCAACTTGGACTAGCGGACAATGAGCAGTTCTTC
>NA|TRBJ1-5|TRBV28|TRBD1
CASTTPGQGNQPQHF
TGTGCCAGCACAACCCCGGGACAGGGCAATCAGCCCCAGCATTTT
>NA|TRBJ2-7|TRBV11-2|TRBD2
CASRSSGRAFEQYF
TGTGCCAGCAGATCCAGCGGGAGGGCTTTCGAGCAGTACTTC
>NA|TRBJ2-1|TRBV2|TRBD1
CASRGQGAIF
TGTGCCAGCAGGGGACAGGGGGCGATCTTC